The next 4 T cell receptor beta chains were all read from a single sample in a study of low-dose radiotherapy and immunotherapy resistance in tumors. The time point is: before trial treatment. Over about 19 PCR cycles, TCRs were amplified from a constant-region primer and V-primer adapter. TCRdb re-analysed the reads in MiXCR, keeping a single row per CDR3 protein. The sample lists roughly 46,000 distinct CDR3 sequences, 12% occurring once. The material was PBMCs, obtained before treatment. These TCRs come from a female donor with ovarian cancer.

This clonotype has at least ten counts. A junction end diverges from the germline sequence, so it may reflect a read error. The chain combines TRBV12-3 or TRBV12-4 with TRBJ2-1, with 11 bases fitting TRBD2. The CDR3 has 15 residues. CDR3 region: CASRLAGGLNNEQFF. For the CDR3, the DNA is TGTGCCAGCAGATTAGCGGGGGGGCTCAACAATGAGCAGTTCTTC.

This clonotype has at least ten counts. The CDR3 DNA sequence: TGTGCCAGCTCCCTGGGAGCCAGGAACACTGAAGCTTTCTTT. Amino acids: CASSLGARNTEAFF. The V and J genes are TRBV18 and TRBJ1-1, with D hard to call. V was cut by 6 bases and J by 1 base, with 12 bases left in between. Germline-derived CDR1 and CDR2 are KGHSH and LQKENI. The CDR3 extends over 14 amino acids. Full variable domain (rest looked up from reference TRBV18 and TRBJ1-1): NAGVMQNPRHLVRRRGQEARLRCSPMKGHSHVYWYRQLPEEGLKFMVYLQKENIIDESGMPKERFSAEFPKEGPSILRIQQVVRGDSAAYFCASSLGARNTEAFFGQGTRLTVV.

This clonotype was recorded once. The genes are TRBV12-3 or TRBV12-4 and TRBJ2-7; D gene uncertain. The CDR3 runs 13 residues. V dropped 3 bases and J dropped 1 base, with 7 bases sitting between them. The CDR3, as DNA: TGTGCCAGCAGTTTGGTTTTATCCTACGAGCAGTACTTC. It translates to CASSLVLSYEQYF.

As for this clonotype: Only one base separates this from a far larger clonotype, so it likely reflects a read error. The chain carries TRBV6-1 and TRBJ2-7; the D gene is possibly TRBD1 (7 bases). Germline V CDR1 and CDR2: MNHNS, SASEGT. With 10 bases removed from V and 3 bases from J, the gap between germline ends came to 25 bases. The CDR3 contains 16 residues. CDR3 in amino acids: CAINGGTAAVLYEQYF. In DNA form, the CDR3 reads TGTGCCATCAATGGAGGGACAGCGGCTGTCCTCTACGAGCAGTACTTC.